Below, 5 T cell receptor beta chains from the same sample are listed, as sequenced in a study of blood T cell repertoires in COVID-19. Assay: immunoSEQ multiplex PCR; the TCRdb copy retains only in-frame clones and omits some. The sample holds some 93,000 clones; around 88% are singletons and the top ten take 7% to 7.5%. Sequencing was done on a sample of peripheral blood. All receptors derive from a man in his fifties or sixties with acute or convalescent COVID-19.

The J gene is TRBJ1-1, the V gene TRBV30; TRBD1 agrees at 7 bases. Unmatched junction bases numbered 1, after V lost 2 bases and J lost 1 base. Looked up from germline, CDR1 is GTSNPN and CDR2 is SVGIG (reference sequence). This CDR3 has 13 residues. CDR3 in DNA: TGTGCCTGGAGTAGGACAGGGAACACTGAAGCTTTCTTT. Its protein is CAWSRTGNTEAFF.

This sequence joins TRBV2 and TRBJ1-5; the D gene is possibly TRBD1 (6 bases). Deletions cut 5 bases from V and 3 bases from J, with 8 bases between. The CDR3 extends over 13 amino acids. CDR1 SNHLY and CDR2 FYNNEI come from the germline V gene. CDR3 bases: TGTGCCAGCAGTTCAGGGGTCAATCAGCCCCAGCATTTT. This sequence encodes CASSSGVNQPQHF.

V and J are TRBV4-2 and TRBJ2-7; TRBD2 aligns across 12 bases. V lost 2 bases, J lost 5 bases, and 4 bases stayed unmatched. This CDR3 has 15 residues. Germline lookup yields CDR1 LGHNA and CDR2 YNFKEQ. CDR3 in DNA: TGTGCCAGCAGCCAATCTAGCGGGAGGGCTGACGAGCAGTACTTC. Its translation: CASSQSSGRADEQYF.

The gene calls are TRBV7-6 and TRBJ1-5; D may be TRBD1 (5 bases). The CDR3 has 18 residues. The V gene lost 5 bases and the J gene lost 1 base, with 21 bases spanning the gap. Germline V CDR1 and CDR2: SGHVS, FNYEAQ. The CDR3 here is CASSPGTPEGVSNQPQHF. The CDR3 DNA reads as TGTGCCAGCAGCCCCGGTACTCCTGAAGGGGTGAGCAATCAGCCCCAGCATTTT.

The chain is built from TRBV6-1 and TRBJ2-3; D not certain. CDR3 length equals 14 residues. Germline-derived CDR1 and CDR2 are MNHNS and SASEGT. With 3 bases removed from V and 2 bases from J, the gap between germline ends came to 9 bases. CDR3 sequence (DNA): TGTGCCAGCAGTGACATACAGAACACAGATACGCAGTATTTT. Protein: CASSDIQNTDTQYF.